Following are 22 T cell receptor beta chains from one sample sequenced in a study of cytomegalovirus exposure and HLA in healthy donors. A multiplex PCR was run with 60 Vbeta primers and 13 Jbeta primers. Only in-frame clones appear in the TCRdb table, and some are missing; sequencing was by immunoSEQ multiplex PCR. The top ten clones hold 1.5% to 2% of a sample with about 200,000 clones, around 80% of them seen once. Material for sequencing was PBMCs. The receptor source for this set is a man aged 50-60 years in good health and CMV-seronegative.

This rearrangement joins TRBV5-1 to TRBJ2-1, with D tentatively TRBD2 (6 bases). Germline CDR1 is SGHRS and CDR2 is YFSETQ. The CDR3 extends over 14 amino acids. Trimming removed 0 bases from V and 9 bases from J, with 13 bases in between. CDR3 coding DNA: TGCGCCAGCAGCTTGGCCCTAGCGACGAGTGAGCAGTTCTTC. This sequence encodes CASSLALATSEQFF.

This clone came up once. The CDR3 coding sequence is TGTGCCAGCAGTAAACACCCCGACAAAGCCTACGAGCAGTACTTC. This sequence encodes CASSKHPDKAYEQYF. V usage is TRBV6-5 and J usage is TRBJ2-7; D is undetermined. CDR3 length equals 15 residues. Trimming stripped 5 bases from V and 2 bases from J, with 16 bases between. CDR1 and CDR2 from the germline V gene are MNHEY and SVGAGI.

This clone was found a few times. The chain carries TRBV6-6 and TRBJ2-2; weak D call: TRBD1 (6 bases). This CDR3 contains 14 residues. V lost 6 bases, J lost 2 bases, and 10 bases lay in between. Germline lookup yields CDR1 MNHNY and CDR2 SVGAGI (reference sequence). The CDR3 nucleotides read TGTGCCAGCAGCTTGGACAGAAACACCGGGGAGCTGTTTTTT. Residues: CASSLDRNTGELFF.

The rearrangement uses TRBV29-1 and TRBJ2-7, with 8 bases fitting TRBD1. The CDR3 runs 14 residues. The trim removed 7 bases at V and 0 bases at J, leaving 8 bases unmatched. Looked up from germline, CDR1 is SQVTM and CDR2 is ANQGSEA. CDR3 residues: CSARGQAHSYEQYF. The DNA of the CDR3 is TGCAGCGCGAGGGGACAGGCTCACTCCTACGAGCAGTACTTC.

V gene TRBV2 combines with J gene TRBJ2-7; D not resolved. The CDR3 is 10 amino acids. The V end was cut by 6 bases, the J end by 9 bases, with 9 bases between. The germline CDR1 and CDR2 sequences are SNHLY and FYNNEI. CDR3 sequence reads: CASSLWRQYF. The DNA for the CDR3 is TGTGCCAGCAGCCTTTGGAGGCAGTACTTC.

The chain is built from TRBV14 and TRBJ2-7; a weak D match, TRBD1 (6 bases). Per germline, CDR1 SGHDN and CDR2 FVKESK. V was shortened by 4 bases and J by 4 bases, with 14 bases between the two germline ends. The CDR3 length is 14 residues. CDR3 nucleotides: TGTGCCAGCAGCCTACGGGACATATCATACGAGCAGTACTTC. Amino acid sequence: CASSLRDISYEQYF.

CDR3 in amino acids: CASSQGLAAYEQYF. The DNA for the CDR3 is TGTGCCAGCAGCCAGGGACTAGCGGCCTACGAGCAGTACTTC. The chain links TRBV27 to TRBJ2-7; 11 nucleotides match TRBD2. CDR1 is MNHEY, CDR2 SMNVEV, per germline (reference sequence). The CDR3 covers 14 residues. V shed 6 bases, J shed 2 bases, and the junction held 3 bases outside the gene matches.

This chain connects TRBV7-6 to TRBJ2-5; 16 bases agree with TRBD2. The CDR3 length is 18 residues. With 3 bases clipped from V and 5 bases from J, the junction kept 9 bases outside the gene matches. Germline values: CDR1 SGHVS, CDR2 FNYEAQ. CDR3 in DNA: TGTGCCAGCAGCTTCCGGGGGACTAGCGGGAGGGGTAGGGAGACCCAGTACTTC. Its protein product is CASSFRGTSGRGRETQYF.

V gene TRBV5-1 combines with J gene TRBJ1-1; 7 bases are shared with TRBD1. There are 14 residues in the CDR3. The junction had 4 bases not matched to a gene; V was cut back by 4 bases and J by 1 base. Germline values: CDR1 SGHRS, CDR2 YFSETQ. The CDR3, as DNA: TGCGCCAGCAGCCTTTGGGACAGGAACACTGAAGCTTTCTTT. It is translated as CASSLWDRNTEAFF.

The V and J genes are TRBV5-6 and TRBJ2-5; TRBD2 matches 7 bases. V shed 5 bases, J shed 5 bases, and the junction held 6 bases outside the gene matches. The CDR3 is made up of 13 amino acids. Germline V gene lookup returns CDR1 SGHDT and CDR2 YYEEEE. Here the CDR3 reads CASSPGRLETQYF. The CDR3 bases are TGTGCCAGCAGTCCCGGGAGGTTGGAGACCCAGTACTTC.

The chain has TRBV2 and TRBJ2-7; TRBD1 matches at 8 bases. Germline V lookup: CDR1 SNHLY, CDR2 FYNNEI. This CDR3 has 15 residues. With V trimmed by 1 base and J by 3 bases, 5 bases remained unmatched. CDR3 coding DNA: TGTGCCAGCAGTGAAGAATGGACAGGGAACTACGAGCAGTACTTC. Amino acid sequence: CASSEEWTGNYEQYF.

This clone occurred once. This rearrangement joins TRBV27 to TRBJ2-1; D uncertain. Germline values: CDR1 MNHEY, CDR2 SMNVEV (reference sequence). The CDR3 spans 13 residues. V lost 3 bases to trimming and J lost 0 bases, with 3 bases between them. CDR3 in amino acids: CASSFRSYNEQFF. The CDR3 region has the DNA TGTGCCAGCAGTTTTCGCTCCTACAATGAGCAGTTCTTC.

This sequence joins TRBV5-4 and TRBJ2-7; 10 bases are shared with TRBD2. Germline CDR1 SGHNT, CDR2 YYREEE (reference sequence). J was trimmed by 3 bases and V by 4 bases; bases with no gene match: 7. The CDR3 runs to 15 residues. CDR3 sequence: CASSPTSGMNYEQYF. DNA of the CDR3: TGTGCCAGCAGCCCCACTAGCGGGATGAACTACGAGCAGTACTTC.

The V call is TRBV28, the J call TRBJ2-3; the match to TRBD2 covers 8 bases. Germline CDR1 MDHEN, CDR2 SYDVKM. Trimming removed 5 bases from V and 3 bases from J; junction bases left unmatched: 13. This CDR3 contains 17 residues. CDR3 amino acids: CASSPKRAGGRTDTQYF. The CDR3 DNA reads as TGTGCCAGCAGTCCTAAGCGGGCGGGAGGAAGAACAGATACGCAGTATTTT.

The V gene is TRBV27, the J gene TRBJ2-3; weak D call: TRBD1 (6 bases). Germline loops: CDR1 MNHEY, CDR2 SMNVEV (reference sequence). This CDR3 has 15 amino acids. Deletions cut 5 bases from V and 2 bases from J, with 14 bases between. CDR3: CASSPRQVPTDTQYF. CDR3 bases: TGTGCCAGCAGTCCCAGACAGGTCCCCACAGATACGCAGTATTTT.

This chain connects TRBV5-1 to TRBJ1-1; tentative D call: TRBD1 (5 bases). V lost 7 bases and J lost 6, with 10 bases in between. Germline V gives CDR1 SGHRS, CDR2 YFSETQ. The CDR3 spans 11 residues. The CDR3 DNA reads as TGCGCCAGCGCGGGGGAGGCTGAAGCTTTCTTT. Its protein product is CASAGEAEAFF. Complete variable domain (other parts from reference TRBV5-1 and TRBJ1-1): KAGVTQTPRYLIKTRGQQVTLSCSPISGHRSVSWYQQTPGQGLQFLFEYFSETQRNKGNFPGRFSGRQFSNSRSEMNVSTLELGDSALYLCASAGEAEAFFGQGTRLTVV.

The rearrangement links TRBV2 to TRBJ2-5, with 9 bases that match TRBD1. In germline, CDR1 is SNHLY, CDR2 FYNNEI. There are 15 residues in the CDR3. V lost 5 bases, J lost 3 bases, and 7 bases stayed unmatched. DNA for the CDR3: TGTGCCAGCAGTATGACAGGGGGACGCGAAGAGACCCAGTACTTC. The encoded protein is CASSMTGGREETQYF.

The sample holds a few counts of this clone. This chain uses TRBV7-7 with TRBJ2-2; 7 nucleotides match TRBD1. The CDR3 has 15 amino acids. Germline V gene lookup returns CDR1 SSHAT and CDR2 FNYEAQ (reference sequence). V shed 5 bases, J shed 3 bases, and the junction held 6 bases outside the gene matches. The CDR3 is CASSPDRADTGELFF. CDR3 nucleotides: TGTGCCAGCAGCCCAGACAGGGCGGACACCGGGGAGCTGTTTTTT.

The gene calls are TRBV27 and TRBJ2-1, with no clear D. CDR3 length: 12 amino acids. Germline loops: CDR1 MNHEY, CDR2 SMNVEV (reference sequence). Deletions cut 4 bases from V and 7 bases from J, with 8 bases between. CDR3 coding DNA: TGTGCCAGCAGTTCCTTCCCGAATGAGCAGTTCTTC. It translates to CASSSFPNEQFF.

CDR3 sequence: CASSSSGSADTQYF. In DNA, the CDR3 is TGTGCCAGCAGCTCCTCCGGGAGCGCAGATACGCAGTATTTT. The V call is TRBV9, the J call TRBJ2-3; TRBD2 is a possible D gene (6 bases). The V end lost 4 bases, the J end lost 4 bases, and 13 bases lay between the germline ends. CDR3 length equals 14 residues. CDR1 and CDR2 from the germline V gene are SGDLS and YYNGEE.

DNA for the CDR3: TGTGCCAGCTCTTCTCCTTATACAGATACGCAGTATTTT. It specifies CASSSPYTDTQYF. V usage is TRBV27 and J usage is TRBJ2-3, with D unclear. Trimming took 8 bases from V and 3 from J, leaving 12 bases between them. Looked up from germline, CDR1 is MNHEY and CDR2 is SMNVEV (reference sequence). The CDR3 consists of 13 residues.

Concerning this clone: The sample has other DNA sequences that encode this CDR3 too. The gene calls are TRBV5-1 and TRBJ2-5; D gene ambiguous. This CDR3 is built from 12 residues. Trimming took 0 bases from V and 4 from J, leaving 4 bases between them. CDR1 is SGHRS, CDR2 YFSETQ, per germline. CDR3 in amino acids: CASSLAGETQYF. The CDR3 DNA reads TGCGCCAGCAGCTTGGCCGGAGAGACCCAGTACTTC.